Each of the 13 T cell receptor beta chains below was sequenced from the same sample in a study of blood T cell repertoires in COVID-19. Using immunoSEQ multiplex PCR, the repertoire was profiled, and TCRdb retains in-frame clones only, with some absent. Among 160,000 or so clones listed, approximately 81% were seen once. Sequenced: peripheral blood. All receptors come from a man aged 35-49 years with acute or convalescent COVID-19.

Turning to this clone: The junction and the germline gene differ at one end; a read error may be behind it. The chain uses TRBV7-7 and TRBJ2-1, with 7 bases matching TRBD2. This CDR3 is built from 16 residues. Germline V gene lookup returns CDR1 SSHAT and CDR2 FNYEAQ (reference sequence). The CDR3 loop is CASSQNPSGPYNEQFF. The CDR3 DNA sequence: TGTGCTAGCAGCCAAAATCCTAGCGGTCCATACAATGAGCAGTTCTTC.

The rearrangement links TRBV29-1 to TRBJ2-3; tentative D call: TRBD1 (6 bases). The CDR3 covers 14 residues. V was shortened by 5 bases and J by 0 bases, with 12 bases between the two germline ends. Germline loops: CDR1 SQVTM, CDR2 ANQGSEA. The CDR3 spells CSVSRTASTDTQYF. The DNA of the CDR3 is TGCAGCGTTTCCAGGACAGCTAGCACAGATACGCAGTATTTT.

V and J are TRBV11-2 and TRBJ1-3; 7 bases fit TRBD1. This CDR3 is 11 amino acids long. CDR1 and CDR2 from the germline V gene are SGHAT and FQNNGV. Trimming cost V 5 bases and J 10 bases; bases outside gene matches: 2. Written as DNA, the CDR3 is TGTGCCAGCAGCCTACAGGGGACCATATATTTT. Translated, it gives CASSLQGTIYF.

The chain employs TRBV19 and TRBJ1-2, with a possible D match to TRBD1 (6 bases). Germline V lookup: CDR1 LNHDA, CDR2 SQIVND (reference sequence). Trimming shortened V by 4 bases and J by 4 bases, and 16 bases separated the two germline ends. The CDR3 consists of 15 residues. The CDR3 loop is CASSRNRDPSYGYTF. DNA of the CDR3: TGTGCCAGTAGTAGAAACAGGGACCCCAGCTATGGCTACACCTTC.

The chain uses TRBV5-1 and TRBJ2-7, with 7 nucleotides matching TRBD2. The V gene's germline CDR1 is SGHRS and CDR2 YFSETQ. The CDR3 runs 15 residues. With 4 bases clipped from V and 2 bases from J, the junction kept 9 bases outside the gene matches. CDR3: CASSTSSGATYEQYF. CDR3 nucleotides: TGCGCCAGCAGCACCTCCAGCGGGGCCACCTACGAGCAGTACTTC.

V and J are TRBV5-1 and TRBJ1-2, with a tentative D call TRBD1 (6 bases). The germline gives CDR1 SGHRS, CDR2 YFSETQ. The CDR3 is made up of 16 amino acids. The V end was cut by 4 bases, the J end by 5 bases, with 21 bases between. CDR3 loop: CASSIPGQTFLYGYTF. The DNA of the CDR3 is TGCGCCAGCAGCATACCGGGACAAACCTTCCTTTATGGCTACACCTTC.

This chain uses TRBV5-5 with TRBJ1-2; D is possibly TRBD1 (5 bases). Trimming pared 3 bases from V and 4 bases from J, leaving 22 bases between. The CDR3 is 17 residues long. Germline CDR1 SGHKS, CDR2 YYEKEE (reference sequence). The CDR3 reads CASSSAGSQGGSYGYTF. CDR3 DNA sequence: TGTGCCAGCAGCTCAGCTGGGTCCCAGGGAGGGAGCTATGGCTACACCTTC.

V usage is TRBV28 and J usage is TRBJ1-3; 7 bases line up with TRBD1. After removal of 5 bases from V and 0 bases from J, the junction contained 10 bases not matched to a gene. CDR3 length equals 17 residues. Germline V gene sequence: CDR1 MDHEN, CDR2 SYDVKM. Here the CDR3 DNA reads TGTGCCAGCAGTGGGACAGACCTACACCCCTCTGGAAACACCATATATTTT. Translation gives CASSGTDLHPSGNTIYF.

The rearrangement uses TRBV7-2 and TRBJ2-3, with TRBD2 matching over 10 bases. The CDR3 contains 14 residues. The V gene end was trimmed by 11 bases and the J gene end by 5 bases; junction bases not matched to a gene: 10. Germline values: CDR1 SGHTA, CDR2 FQGNSA. CDR3 bases: TGTGCCTCAGGAGCGGGGGGGCCCGAAGATACGCAGTATTTT. This codes for CASGAGGPEDTQYF.

The chain uses TRBV28 and TRBJ2-1; 9 bases match TRBD2. Per the germline V gene, CDR1 is MDHEN and CDR2 is SYDVKM. The junction had 9 bases not matched to a gene; V was cut back by 6 bases and J by 6 bases. The CDR3 extends over 15 amino acids. CDR3 in DNA: TGTGCCAGCAGCCCCGGGGGCGGGGGGGCCAATGAGCAGTTCTTC. Protein: CASSPGGGGANEQFF.

The J gene is TRBJ2-1, the V gene TRBV19; TRBD1 might be the D (6 bases). The V end was cut by 4 bases, the J end by 7 bases, with 20 bases between. This CDR3 comprises 16 residues. Per germline, CDR1 LNHDA and CDR2 SQIVND (reference sequence). CDR3 amino acids: CASSTFRGGPGNEQFF. DNA of the CDR3: TGTGCCAGTAGTACATTCAGGGGTGGGCCGGGGAATGAGCAGTTCTTC.

A remark on this clone: The sample contains more than one DNA sequence encoding this CDR3. J is TRBJ1-1 and V is TRBV18; no clear D gene. CDR1 is KGHSH and CDR2 is LQKENI in the germline V gene. This CDR3 is 13 amino acids long. With 3 bases removed from V and 1 base from J, the gap between germline ends came to 6 bases. CDR3 nucleotide sequence: TGTGCCAGCTCACCCCAGAAGAACACTGAAGCTTTCTTT. Protein sequence: CASSPQKNTEAFF. Filled out from reference TRBV18 and TRBJ1-1, the complete variable domain reads NAGVMQNPRHLVRRRGQEARLRCSPMKGHSHVYWYRQLPEEGLKFMVYLQKENIIDESGMPKERFSAEFPKEGPSILRIQQVVRGDSAAYFCASSPQKNTEAFFGQGTRLTVV.

The chain recombines TRBV20-1 with TRBJ2-7; D gene unclear. The germline gives CDR1 DFQATT, CDR2 SNEGSKA (reference sequence). This CDR3 is 13 amino acids long. V was clipped by 3 bases and J by 1 base, with 10 bases between them. CDR3 loop: CSASLPGSYEQYF. CDR3 DNA: TGCAGTGCTAGTCTTCCGGGTTCCTACGAGCAGTACTTC.